These 28 T cell receptor beta chains came from one sample sequenced in a study of shared clonotypes between healthy human individuals. Profiling relied on immunoSEQ multiplex PCR, and the TCRdb table lists in-frame clones only, not all of them. The top ten clones hold about 10% of a sample with just under 350,000 clones, around four fifths of them seen once. What was sequenced was memory CD4+ T cells sorted from blood. Subset specified: CD45RA-negative fraction. The receptors were sampled from a man aged 30 to 39 in good health.

The V and J genes are TRBV10-1 and TRBJ1-4, with D perhaps matching TRBD1 (6 bases). The CDR3 is 13 amino acids. Germline V gene sequence: CDR1 WNHNN, CDR2 SYGVQD (reference sequence). Trimming took 8 bases from V and 7 from J, leaving 14 bases between them. The CDR3 is CASQTGKGEKLFF. The CDR3 DNA follows: TGCGCCAGCCAAACAGGGAAGGGTGAAAAACTGTTTTTT.

This clone was recorded many times. Other DNA sequences in this specimen translate into the identical CDR3. The gene calls are TRBV7-2 and TRBJ2-7; TRBD1 aligns across 8 bases. The J segment lost 1 base and the V segment lost 3 bases, leaving 5 bases of the junction unmatched. CDR1 is SGHTA, CDR2 FQGNSA, per germline. CDR3 length: 15 amino acids. The CDR3 sequence is CASSLERTGSYEQYF. The CDR3 coding sequence is TGTGCCAGCAGCTTGGAACGGACAGGGTCCTACGAGCAGTACTTC.

This clone appeared a few times. The CDR3 DNA reads as TGCGCCAGCAGCTTGGTAATGGTTAACACTGAAGCTTTCTTT. Encoded protein: CASSLVMVNTEAFF. The V and J genes are TRBV5-1 and TRBJ1-1; the D is unclear. CDR3 length: 14 amino acids. With 0 bases removed from V and 2 bases from J, the gap between germline ends came to 8 bases. The germline V gene has CDR1 SGHRS and CDR2 YFSETQ.

About this clone itself: This may be a read error, as it is one base from a much larger clone. The sample holds other DNA sequences that translate to the same CDR3. The chain employs TRBV7-9 and TRBJ2-1, with TRBD2 matching 10 bases. Germline loops: CDR1 SEHNR, CDR2 FQNEAQ (reference sequence). V was pared by 0 bases and J by 2 bases, with 1 base of the junction left unmatched. This CDR3 is built from 16 residues. CDR3 residues: CASSLALAGAYNEQFF. The DNA of the CDR3 is TGTGCCAGCAGCTTAGCCCTAGCGGGAGCCTACAATGAGCAGTTCTTC. The whole variable domain, remainder taken from reference TRBV7-9 and TRBJ2-1, is DTGVSQNPRHKITKRGQNVTFRCDPISEHNRLYWYRQTLGQGPEFLTYFQNEAQLEKSRLLSDRFSAERPKGSFSTLEIQRTEQGDSAMYLCASSLALAGAYNEQFFGPGTRLTVL.

The rearrangement uses TRBV2 and TRBJ2-6, with D unclear. This CDR3 region has 15 residues. Deletions cut 4 bases from V and 4 bases from J, with 11 bases between. Germline CDR1 SNHLY, CDR2 FYNNEI. CDR3 sequence (DNA): TGTGCCAGCAGTGCGCACGCTTCGGGGGCCAACGTCCTGACTTTC. Its protein product is CASSAHASGANVLTF.

V usage is TRBV4-3 and J usage is TRBJ2-4, with 7 positions matching TRBD2. Germline loops: CDR1 LGHNA, CDR2 YSLEER. Trimming cost V 0 bases and J 3 bases; bases outside gene matches: 11. The CDR3 is 18 amino acids. Here the CDR3 DNA reads TGCGCCAGCAGCCAAGATGGGGGAGTCGCGGGGGTCAAAAACATTCAGTACTTC. Translated: CASSQDGGVAGVKNIQYF.

The gene calls are TRBV27 and TRBJ1-2, with D possibly being TRBD1 (6 bases). Germline V CDR1 and CDR2: MNHEY, SMNVEV (reference sequence). Trimming took off 3 bases at V and 4 bases at J, with 15 bases between the two ends. The CDR3 has 15 amino acids. CDR3 loop: CASSLGDTKIYGYTF. CDR3 DNA: TGTGCCAGCAGTTTGGGGGACACCAAGATCTATGGCTACACCTTC.

This clone was recorded at least ten times. This chain joins TRBV15 and TRBJ2-2; 11 positions agree with TRBD2. CDR1 LNHNV and CDR2 YYDKDF come from the germline V gene (reference sequence). CDR3 size: 19 residues. With 0 bases clipped from V and 5 bases from J, the junction kept 11 bases outside the gene matches. CDR3 region: CATSRDGLAGSLATGELFF. CDR3 DNA: TGTGCCACCAGCAGAGACGGACTAGCGGGCTCGTTGGCAACCGGGGAGCTGTTTTTT.

J is TRBJ1-3 and V is TRBV10-2, with D hard to call. Germline CDR1 WSHSY, CDR2 SAAADI. V was trimmed by 0 bases and J by 1 base, leaving 10 bases between them. This CDR3 has 16 residues. The CDR3 is CASSESRWVSGNTIYF. The DNA for the CDR3 is TGCGCCAGCAGTGAGTCGAGATGGGTATCTGGAAACACCATATATTTT.

The rearrangement joins TRBV7-6 to TRBJ1-1; D perhaps matches TRBD1 (5 bases). V was cut by 0 bases and J by 0 bases, with 8 bases left in between. Germline values: CDR1 SGHVS, CDR2 FNYEAQ. CDR3 size: 15 residues. The CDR3 region has the DNA TGTGCCAGCAGCTTAGCAGGGGTAATGAACACTGAAGCTTTCTTT. This sequence encodes CASSLAGVMNTEAFF. The full variable domain, rest sourced from reference TRBV7-6 and TRBJ1-1, is GAGVSQSPRYKVTKRGQDVALRCDPISGHVSLYWYRQALGQGPEFLTYFNYEAQQDKSGLPNDRFSAERPEGSISTLTIQRTEQRDSAMYRCASSLAGVMNTEAFFGQGTRLTVV.

The rearrangement links TRBV27 to TRBJ2-7; D may be TRBD1 (5 bases). V was trimmed by 3 bases and J by 3 bases, leaving 9 bases between them. Looked up from germline, CDR1 is MNHEY and CDR2 is SMNVEV (reference sequence). This CDR3 spans 13 amino acids. This CDR3 reads CASSFWGDYEQYF. The DNA of the CDR3 is TGTGCCAGCAGTTTCTGGGGCGACTACGAGCAGTACTTC.

The V gene is TRBV11-2, the J gene TRBJ1-2; D gene ambiguous. Germline V CDR1 and CDR2: SGHAT, FQNNGV. There are 14 residues in the CDR3. V lost 1 base, J lost 0 bases, and 6 bases lay in between. In nucleotides, the CDR3 is TGTGCCAGCAGCTTAGGGCTAGCTAACTATGGCTACACCTTC. The encoded protein is CASSLGLANYGYTF.

This chain connects TRBV2 to TRBJ2-2; no clear D gene. Germline V lookup: CDR1 SNHLY, CDR2 FYNNEI. This CDR3 comprises 12 residues. Trimming left V 1 base short and J 8 bases short, with 5 bases between. CDR3 protein: CASSEGLGELFF. CDR3 coding DNA: TGTGCCAGCAGTGAAGGGCTGGGGGAGCTGTTTTTT. Based on the CDR3 plus reference TRBV2 and TRBJ2-2, the full variable domain is EPEVTQTPSHQVTQMGQEVILRCVPISNHLYFYWYRQILGQKVEFLVSFYNNEISEKSEIFDDQFSVERPDGSNFTLKIRSTKLEDSAMYFCASSEGLGELFFGEGSRLTVL.

Regarding this clone: The sample carries other DNA sequences with the same CDR3. This rearrangement joins TRBV29-1 to TRBJ2-3, with D possibly TRBD1 on 5 matching bases. Germline CDR1 is SQVTM and CDR2 is ANQGSEA. Trimming stripped 4 bases from V and 7 bases from J, with 18 bases between. The CDR3 contains 14 residues. CDR3 nucleotide sequence: TGCAGCGTTGTAGGATCGTCAGTGGGGCATACGCAGTATTTT. It codes for CSVVGSSVGHTQYF.

The table lists this clone with many counts. The chain has TRBV7-8 and TRBJ2-5, with 7 bases that match TRBD1. Losses at the gene ends were 4 bases for V and 1 base for J; bases not matched to a gene: 12. The germline V gene encodes CDR1 SGHVS and CDR2 FQNEAQ. This CDR3 is built from 17 residues. CDR3 amino acids: CASSSRTGLTSQETQYF. CDR3 DNA sequence: TGTGCCAGCAGCTCTAGGACAGGCCTGACCTCCCAAGAGACCCAGTACTTC.

The rearrangement uses TRBV5-1 and TRBJ2-6, with D hard to call. The germline V gene encodes CDR1 SGHRS and CDR2 YFSETQ. V gave up 2 bases and J gave up 4 bases, with 13 bases separating them. The CDR3 totals 16 residues. CDR3 protein: CASSLGQYSGANVLTF. The CDR3 DNA sequence: TGCGCCAGCAGCTTAGGGCAATACTCCGGGGCCAACGTCCTGACTTTC.

The chain uses TRBV2 and TRBJ1-4; D remains ambiguous. The V gene's germline CDR1 is SNHLY and CDR2 FYNNEI. The V gene lost 3 bases and the J gene lost 6 bases, with 8 bases spanning the gap. The CDR3 runs 13 residues. This chain's CDR3 is CASSDSAYEKLFF. CDR3 nucleotide sequence: TGTGCCAGCAGTGATAGCGCCTATGAAAAACTGTTTTTT.

This clone ranks as medium-sized. V and J are TRBV5-1 and TRBJ1-3, with TRBD1 identical over 8 bases. CDR3 length: 19 amino acids. The ends lost 3 bases at V and 0 bases at J; junction bases unmatched: 14. The V gene's germline CDR1 is SGHRS and CDR2 YFSETQ. This CDR3 reads CASSSVGQGTHPSGNTIYF. As DNA, the CDR3 is TGCGCCAGCAGCTCCGTCGGACAGGGTACTCACCCCTCTGGAAACACCATATATTTT.

This clone turned up a few times. The chain recombines TRBV5-1 with TRBJ2-3; D might be TRBD2 (6 bases). The germline V and J ends were trimmed by 2 bases and 6 bases, with 16 bases remaining between them. The CDR3 consists of 15 residues. In germline, CDR1 is SGHRS, CDR2 YFSETQ. The CDR3 DNA follows: TGCGCCAGCAGCTTAGGGGACTTGGCGGCCGATACGCAGTATTTT. Its translation is CASSLGDLAADTQYF.

The V gene is TRBV27, the J gene TRBJ1-4, with a tentative D call TRBD1 (6 bases). The germline CDR1 and CDR2 sequences are MNHEY and SMNVEV (reference sequence). The CDR3 is made up of 15 amino acids. Between the trimmed V and J ends, which lost 5 bases and 7 bases, there was a span of 17 bases. CDR3 sequence reads: CASSPRRGFTEKLFF. CDR3 nucleotide sequence: TGTGCCAGCAGTCCACGAAGGGGGTTTACTGAAAAACTGTTTTTT.

The CDR3 reads CASSTTRNYYNEQFF. The CDR3 DNA reads as TGCGCCAGCAGCACCACTAGGAACTATTACAATGAGCAGTTCTTC. The chain links TRBV5-1 to TRBJ2-1, with TRBD2 as a possible D gene (5 bases). This CDR3 comprises 15 residues. Trimming cost V 4 bases and J 4 bases, with 15 bases left between them. Per germline, CDR1 SGHRS and CDR2 YFSETQ.

V and J are TRBV19 and TRBJ1-1; no firm D call. In germline, CDR1 is LNHDA, CDR2 SQIVND (reference sequence). Trimming cost V 10 bases and J 2 bases, with 14 bases left between them. The CDR3 runs 13 residues. In nucleotides, the CDR3 is TGTGCCACCTCCCGTGGAGTTAACACTGAAGCTTTCTTT. Translating it yields CATSRGVNTEAFF.

This clone has just one count. The V gene is TRBV25-1, the J gene TRBJ2-6, with D uncertain. V was cut by 8 bases and J by 4 bases, with 6 bases left in between. Germline CDR1 and CDR2: MGHDK and SYGVNS. This CDR3 region has 12 residues. For the CDR3, the DNA is TGTGCCAGCCGCTGGGGGGCCAACGTCCTGACTTTC. Translated: CASRWGANVLTF.

The chain recombines TRBV7-9 with TRBJ2-7; D is perhaps TRBD2 (6 bases). CDR3 length: 14 residues. V was clipped by 7 bases and J by 2 bases, with 15 bases between them. CDR1 is SEHNR, CDR2 FQNEAQ, per germline (reference sequence). CDR3 nucleotide sequence: TGTGCCAGCATCGGGGCTAGCGTTGCCTACGAGCAGTACTTC. This codes for CASIGASVAYEQYF.

This clone was detected only a few times. The chain carries TRBV29-1 and TRBJ2-5, with D possibly being TRBD2 (6 bases). V was trimmed by 0 bases and J by 5 bases, leaving 16 bases between them. Germline V gene data show CDR1 as SQVTM and CDR2 as ANQGSEA. This CDR3 region has 15 residues. CDR3 loop: CSVEDLEGFAETQYF. For the CDR3, the DNA is TGCAGCGTTGAAGATCTGGAGGGCTTCGCGGAGACCCAGTACTTC. The full variable domain, completed using reference TRBV29-1 and TRBJ2-5, is SAVISQKPSRDICQRGTSLTIQCQVDSQVTMMFWYRQQPGQSLTLIATANQGSEATYESGFVIDKFPISRPNLTFSTLTVSNMSPEDSSIYLCSVEDLEGFAETQYFGPGTRLLVL.

The chain couples TRBV27 to TRBJ2-7; TRBD2 aligns across 13 bases. The CDR3 is 19 residues long. The V gene's germline CDR1 is MNHEY and CDR2 SMNVEV (reference sequence). V dropped 5 bases and J dropped 0; count of bases not matched to a gene: 13. The CDR3 sequence is CASSAAGTSGILISYEQYF. CDR3 DNA sequence: TGTGCCAGCAGTGCAGCCGGGACTAGCGGGATACTCATCTCCTACGAGCAGTACTTC.

The chain is built from TRBV9 and TRBJ2-2, with D uncertain. CDR3 length: 11 amino acids. Germline CDR1 SGDLS, CDR2 YYNGEE. V was pared by 0 bases and J by 9 bases, with 3 bases between. Here the CDR3 DNA reads TGTGCCAGCAGCGTAGGTAGGGAGCTGTTTTTT. The encoded protein is CASSVGRELFF. Filled out from reference TRBV9 and TRBJ2-2, the complete variable domain reads DSGVTQTPKHLITATGQRVTLRCSPRSGDLSVYWYQQSLDQGLQFLIQYYNGEERAKGNILERFSAQQFPDLHSELNLSSLELGDSALYFCASSVGRELFFGEGSRLTVL.

This clone appeared a few times. The genes are TRBV2 and TRBJ1-5; TRBD1 matches at 8 bases. The germline V gene encodes CDR1 SNHLY and CDR2 FYNNEI. This CDR3 has 14 residues. The ends lost 4 bases at V and 7 bases at J; junction bases unmatched: 6. The CDR3 is CASSGWTGSQPQHF. DNA of the CDR3: TGTGCCAGCAGTGGCTGGACAGGGAGCCAGCCCCAGCATTTT.